A selection of T cell receptor beta chains follows, all from one sample in a study of blood T cell repertoires in COVID-19. Assay: immunoSEQ multiplex PCR; the TCRdb copy retains only in-frame clones and omits some. This sample has tens of thousands of clones; 84% occur once, and the top ten carry roughly 46%. The sequencing input was peripheral blood. The receptor source for this set is a woman aged 80 or over with acute or convalescent COVID-19. CDR3s leave out the opening cysteine and the closing phenylalanine or tryptophan. The order of the fields is V gene, clone size, CDR3 protein. Clone sizes are given selectively: once, few, many, or a class where the clone is expanded.

v_gene: TRBV6-5
abundance: .
CDR3aa: ASSYRDSGYGYT

v_gene: TRBV27
abundance: .
CDR3aa: ASSLNRIPGLAGDTQY

v_gene: TRBV9
abundance: few
CDR3aa: ASSVAYRGETQY

v_gene: TRBV28
abundance: .
CDR3aa: ASSLGSTEAF

v_gene: TRBV19
abundance: .
CDR3aa: ASSRTSGLLNEQF

v_gene: TRBV18
abundance: .
CDR3aa: ASSETSGTSYEQY

v_gene: TRBV28
abundance: .
CDR3aa: ASTGLEWANVLT

v_gene: TRBV5-8
abundance: .
CDR3aa: ASSLWGEPNTEAF

v_gene: TRBV19
abundance: .
CDR3aa: ASSGTGLVTGELF

v_gene: TRBV5-1
abundance: .
CDR3aa: ASSGWTGTEAF

v_gene: TRBV29-1
abundance: .
CDR3aa: SVGSLAAGADTQY

v_gene: TRBV7-2
abundance: .
CDR3aa: ASSLVGRGGTGELF

v_gene: TRBV10-3
abundance: .
CDR3aa: AIRGTSGGSYNEQF

v_gene: TRBV28
abundance: .
CDR3aa: ASRGTGAGTEAF

v_gene: TRBV7-3
abundance: .
CDR3aa: ASSPGTGFEAF

v_gene: TRBV28
abundance: .
CDR3aa: ASSLASGGFPETQY

v_gene: TRBV2
abundance: .
CDR3aa: ASRKRTGVDTQY

v_gene: TRBV5-1
abundance: .
CDR3aa: ASSLGSSGNTGELF

v_gene: TRBV5-1
abundance: .
CDR3aa: ASSLEQGSGSPLH

v_gene: TRBV14
abundance: .
CDR3aa: ASSQYQGLANSYNEQF

v_gene: TRBV7-9
abundance: .
CDR3aa: ASSLDVANYGYT

v_gene: TRBV18
abundance: .
CDR3aa: ASSPPGLAGETQY

v_gene: TRBV5-1
abundance: .
CDR3aa: ASSRTTGYTEAF

v_gene: TRBV6-5
abundance: once
CDR3aa: ASYRAQGNQPQH